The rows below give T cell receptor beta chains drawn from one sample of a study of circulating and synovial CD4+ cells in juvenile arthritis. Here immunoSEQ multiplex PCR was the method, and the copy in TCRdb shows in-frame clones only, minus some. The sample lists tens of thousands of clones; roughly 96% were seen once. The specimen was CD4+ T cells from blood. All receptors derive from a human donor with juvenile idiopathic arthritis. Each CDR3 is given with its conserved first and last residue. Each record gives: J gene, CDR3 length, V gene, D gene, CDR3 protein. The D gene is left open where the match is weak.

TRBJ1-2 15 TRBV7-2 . CASSIPGGANYGYTF
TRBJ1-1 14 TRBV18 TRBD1 CASSPGQANTEAFF
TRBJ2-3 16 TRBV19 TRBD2 CASSGRLAGASDTQYF
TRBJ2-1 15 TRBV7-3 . CASSLRGRTYNEQFF
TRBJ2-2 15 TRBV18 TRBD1 CASSTGTGNTGELFF
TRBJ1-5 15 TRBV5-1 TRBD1 CASSFTGENNQPQHF
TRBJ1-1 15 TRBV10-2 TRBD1 CASRDRALGATEAFF
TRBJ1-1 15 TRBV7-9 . CASRLRAGRDTEAFF
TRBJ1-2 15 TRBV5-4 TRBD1 CASSFRDRGREGYTF
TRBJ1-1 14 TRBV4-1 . CASSQIWAHTEAFF
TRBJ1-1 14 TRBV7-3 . CASSKGRGNTEAFF
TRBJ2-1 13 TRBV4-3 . CASSQEGGNEQFF
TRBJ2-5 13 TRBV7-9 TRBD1 CANLTGSKATQYF
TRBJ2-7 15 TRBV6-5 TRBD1 CASSYSDRGTYEQYF
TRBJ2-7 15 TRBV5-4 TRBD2 CASSFGGGAPYEQYF
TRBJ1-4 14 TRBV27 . CASSFASTNEKLFF
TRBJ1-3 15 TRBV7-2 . CASSSSIGRINTIYF
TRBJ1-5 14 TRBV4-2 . CASSQDSPDQPQHF
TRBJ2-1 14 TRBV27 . CASSWRTRYNEQFF
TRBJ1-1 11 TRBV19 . CASSASAEAFF
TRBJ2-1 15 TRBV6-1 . CASSEEGGRTNEQFF
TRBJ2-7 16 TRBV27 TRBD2 CASSSLGRGSTYEQYF
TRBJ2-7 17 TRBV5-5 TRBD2 CASSWAPSGRGGYEQYF
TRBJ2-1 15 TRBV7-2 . CASSVVVGGHNEQFF
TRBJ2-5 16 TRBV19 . CASSIGVGWEPETQYF
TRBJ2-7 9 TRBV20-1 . CSKGGEQYF
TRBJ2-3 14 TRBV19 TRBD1 CASSRQGTTDTQYF
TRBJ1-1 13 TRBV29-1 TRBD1 CSVRQGTNTEAFF
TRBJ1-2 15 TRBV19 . CASSGLAYSNYGYTF
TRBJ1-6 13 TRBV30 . CAWNPGGASPLHF
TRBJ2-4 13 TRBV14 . CASSQDGKNIQYF
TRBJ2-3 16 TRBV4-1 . CASSQDTAGSTDTQYF